Sequencing of this T cell receptor (beta chain) was carried out in a study of CD8 T cells in ankylosing spondylitis. Whole-study results and caveats: Seemingly characteristic of ankylosing spondylitis blood was a TCR beta motif consisting of several highly homologous variants. Certain motif variants had earlier been reported in reactive arthritis synovial fluid and blood.

Germline CDR1 is SEHNR and CDR2 is FQNEAQ (reference sequence). V was trimmed by 5 bases and J by 9 bases, leaving 11 bases between them. The CDR3 length is 12 residues. This clonotype was detected ten times or more. The antigen is unknown. From the 5' RACE reads, TCRdb called clonotypes with MiXCR, one entry per CDR3 protein. The sample yields more than 500,000 distinct CDR3 sequences, approximately 5% seen once. The receptor was derived from a male donor with ankylosing spondylitis. Sequencing was performed on blood, either unsorted or a sorted T cell fraction (not recorded which). The rearrangement joins TRBV7-9 to TRBJ2-1, with D possibly matching TRBD1 (6 bases). CDR3: CASSLVGGEQFF. DNA of the CDR3: TGTGCCAGCAGCCTAGTAGGGGGTGAGCAGTTCTTC.